Below, 22 T cell receptor beta chains from the same sample are listed, as sequenced in a study of shared clonotypes between healthy human individuals. Generated by immunoSEQ multiplex PCR, the TCRdb table keeps only in-frame clones and is missing some. This sample has some 1.5 million clones, with about 98% found just once. The sequenced material came from naive CD4+ T cells sorted from blood. Noted subset: CD45RA+ positively selected. The origin of the receptors is a man between 25 and 39 years old in good health.

J is TRBJ1-4 and V is TRBV20-1, with D possibly matching TRBD1 (6 bases). There are 11 residues in the CDR3. The V and J ends lost 7 bases and 5 bases respectively, with 8 bases between them. Germline V gene sequence: CDR1 DFQATT, CDR2 SNEGSKA (reference sequence). The chain's CDR3 is CSGRGNEKLFF. CDR3 nucleotides: TGCAGTGGTAGGGGGAATGAAAAACTGTTTTTT.

This chain uses TRBV28 with TRBJ1-2; possibly TRBD1 for D (5 bases). V lost 2 bases, J lost 8 bases, and 21 bases lay in between. Germline CDR1 MDHEN, CDR2 SYDVKM. The length of the CDR3 is 16 residues. CDR3 amino acids: CASSLLSLGANGGYTF. CDR3 in DNA: TGTGCCAGCAGTTTACTCTCGCTCGGGGCGAATGGGGGCTACACCTTC.

This chain joins TRBV6-5 and TRBJ2-3; 12 positions match TRBD2. Germline values: CDR1 MNHEY, CDR2 SVGAGI. The V and J ends lost 6 bases and 5 bases, in that order; junction bases with no gene match: 3. There are 14 residues in the CDR3. CDR3 protein: CASRKGLAGDTQYF. DNA of the CDR3: TGTGCCAGCAGAAAGGGACTAGCGGGAGATACGCAGTATTTT.

CDR3 loop: CASSETGTGEYEQYF. The DNA for the CDR3 is TGTGCCAGCAGTGAGACCGGGACAGGAGAATACGAGCAGTACTTC. The chain combines TRBV25-1 with TRBJ2-7; TRBD1 agrees at 8 bases. CDR3 size: 15 residues. Germline assignment: CDR1 MGHDK and CDR2 SYGVNS. Unmatched junction bases numbered 8, after V lost 3 bases and J lost 4 bases.

As regards this clone: Within the sample, other DNA sequences also encode this same CDR3. V usage is TRBV6-5 and J usage is TRBJ2-1, with no clear D. The V gene's germline CDR1 is MNHEY and CDR2 SVGAGI. CDR3 length: 14 residues. The V gene lost 3 bases and the J gene lost 3 bases, with 9 bases spanning the gap. The chain's CDR3 is CASSYGSSYNEQFF. The CDR3 coding sequence is TGTGCCAGCAGTTATGGGTCGAGCTACAATGAGCAGTTCTTC.

V gene TRBV30 combines with J gene TRBJ2-2, with TRBD2 matching 9 bases. V was clipped by 3 bases and J by 0 bases; unmatched bases: 2. The CDR3 has 15 residues. CDR1 GTSNPN and CDR2 SVGIG come from the germline V gene (reference sequence). CDR3 nucleotide sequence: TGTGCCTGGAGACTAGCGGGCGCGAACACCGGGGAGCTGTTTTTT. It specifies CAWRLAGANTGELFF.

This chain links TRBV7-6 with TRBJ1-3; D is undetermined. Germline V gene lookup returns CDR1 SGHVS and CDR2 FNYEAQ. This CDR3 spans 16 amino acids. Trimming cost V 5 bases and J 4 bases, with 18 bases left between them. The CDR3 coding sequence is TGTGCCAGCAGCCTAGAGCTCCCGGGAGTGGGAAACACCATATATTTT. Translated, it gives CASSLELPGVGNTIYF.

The chain recombines TRBV6-1 with TRBJ2-7; no clear D. Between the trimmed V and J ends, which lost 2 bases and 5 bases, there was a span of 16 bases. Germline-derived CDR1 and CDR2 are MNHNS and SASEGT. This CDR3 has 15 residues. CDR3 in amino acids: CASSETRKRYNEQYF. CDR3 in DNA: TGTGCCAGCAGTGAAACACGGAAGAGATATAACGAGCAGTACTTC.

The J gene is TRBJ2-3, the V gene TRBV29-1; D possibly corresponds to TRBD2 (6 bases). With 7 bases removed from V and 2 bases from J, the gap between germline ends came to 13 bases. CDR1 and CDR2 from the germline V gene are SQVTM and ANQGSEA. The length of the CDR3 is 13 residues. This CDR3 reads CSAAGILTDTQYF. In DNA, the CDR3 is TGCAGCGCCGCGGGGATCCTCACAGATACGCAGTATTTT.

The chain uses TRBV10-3 and TRBJ1-2; 8 nucleotides agree with TRBD1. With 2 bases clipped from V and 2 bases from J, the junction kept 7 bases outside the gene matches. CDR1 and CDR2 (germline): ENHRY, SYGVKD. The CDR3 runs 16 residues. CDR3: CAISEGGTGPNYGYTF. The CDR3 region has the DNA TGTGCCATCAGTGAGGGGGGGACAGGACCCAACTATGGCTACACCTTC.

The V gene is TRBV7-2, the J gene TRBJ2-7; TRBD2 agrees at 11 bases. Germline loops: CDR1 SGHTA, CDR2 FQGNSA. V trimming: 4 bases; J trimming: 4 bases; junction bases outside the gene matches: 3. This CDR3 has 14 amino acids. As DNA, the CDR3 is TGTGCCAGCAGCTCCCGGACTAGCGGGTACGAGCAGTACTTC. This gives the protein CASSSRTSGYEQYF. Full variable domain (rest looked up from reference TRBV7-2 and TRBJ2-7): GAGVSQSPSNKVTEKGKDVELRCDPISGHTALYWYRQSLGQGLEFLIYFQGNSAPDKSGLPSDRFSAERTGGSVSTLTIQRTQQEDSAVYLCASSSRTSGYEQYFGPGTRLTVT.

The chain links TRBV7-9 to TRBJ1-1; no reliable D call. The length of the CDR3 is 15 residues. Per germline, CDR1 SEHNR and CDR2 FQNEAQ (reference sequence). Trimming stripped 1 base from V and 5 bases from J, with 14 bases between. In nucleotides, the CDR3 is TGTGCCAGCAGCTTAGGGGCCCTACGTGGGACTGAAGCTTTCTTT. Its protein is CASSLGALRGTEAFF.

This chain uses TRBV12-5 with TRBJ1-2; D might be TRBD1 (5 bases). V was shortened by 2 bases and J by 5 bases, with 15 bases between the two germline ends. This CDR3 is 15 amino acids long. Per the germline V gene, CDR1 is LGHNT and CDR2 is FRNRAP. CDR3 residues: CASGLSGGPKYGYTF. In DNA, the CDR3 is TGTGCTAGTGGTTTGAGTGGGGGACCAAAGTATGGCTACACCTTC.

This sequence joins TRBV7-2 and TRBJ2-7; TRBD2 agrees at 10 bases. The J segment lost 3 bases and the V segment lost 6 bases, leaving 8 bases of the junction unmatched. The CDR3 has 15 residues. Germline V gives CDR1 SGHTA, CDR2 FQGNSA. Here the CDR3 reads CASRYLAGDFYEQYF. The CDR3, as DNA: TGTGCCAGCAGGTACCTAGCGGGAGATTTCTACGAGCAGTACTTC.

CDR3 sequence: CASSTGTGRSDTQYF. In nucleotides, the CDR3 is TGTGCCAGTAGTACCGGGACAGGGCGATCAGATACGCAGTATTTT. The rearrangement joins TRBV19 to TRBJ2-3; 9 bases line up with TRBD1. Germline CDR1 and CDR2: LNHDA and SQIVND (reference sequence). CDR3 length: 15 amino acids. V was clipped by 4 bases and J by 4 bases; unmatched bases: 6.

The chain uses TRBV6-6 and TRBJ1-2, with TRBD1 as a possible D gene (6 bases). The CDR3 length is 15 residues. Germline CDR1 reads MNHNY; CDR2 reads SVGAGI (reference sequence). With 6 bases removed from V and 2 bases from J, the gap between germline ends came to 16 bases. The CDR3: CASSQTTGMNYGYTF. CDR3 in DNA: TGTGCCAGCAGCCAAACCACAGGGATGAACTATGGCTACACCTTC.

J is TRBJ1-2 and V is TRBV7-9; weak D call: TRBD1 (6 bases). Germline V lookup: CDR1 SEHNR, CDR2 FQNEAQ (reference sequence). V shed 0 bases and J shed 8 bases, with 13 bases lying between them. The CDR3 length is 14 residues. CDR3 residues: CASSLAQQGGGYTF. DNA of the CDR3: TGTGCCAGCAGCTTAGCGCAACAGGGTGGAGGCTACACCTTC.

V and J are TRBV7-9 and TRBJ2-2; no clear D. V shed 5 bases and J shed 3 bases, with 10 bases lying between them. In germline, CDR1 is SEHNR, CDR2 FQNEAQ (reference sequence). The CDR3 contains 14 residues. The DNA for the CDR3 is TGTGCCAGCAGCCCCTGGAGCGACACCGGGGAGCTGTTTTTT. Translation: CASSPWSDTGELFF.

This clone was seen a single time. V and J are TRBV15 and TRBJ2-7; D might be TRBD1 or TRBD2, each matching 5 bases. The CDR3 contains 14 residues. V gave up 3 bases and J gave up 5 bases, with 14 bases separating them. Germline V gene data show CDR1 as LNHNV and CDR2 as YYDKDF (reference sequence). CDR3 in amino acids: CATSSWGPSNEQYF. DNA of the CDR3: TGTGCCACCAGCAGCTGGGGACCGAGTAACGAGCAGTACTTC.

The chain has TRBV5-4 and TRBJ1-2, with TRBD1 matching 9 bases. The V segment lost 4 bases and the J segment 5 bases; nucleotides outside the gene matches: 6. This CDR3 contains 14 residues. Germline loops: CDR1 SGHNT, CDR2 YYREEE (reference sequence). The DNA of the CDR3 is TGTGCCAGCAGCCCTGACAGGGGGATGTATGGCTACACCTTC. Translating it yields CASSPDRGMYGYTF.

The genes are TRBV29-1 and TRBJ2-5, with a possible D match to TRBD2 (5 bases). Germline CDR1 reads SQVTM; CDR2 reads ANQGSEA. V was clipped by 6 bases and J by 2 bases, with 7 bases between them. This CDR3 comprises 11 residues. CDR3 region: CSVAEQETQYF. CDR3 nucleotide sequence: TGCAGCGTAGCGGAACAAGAGACCCAGTACTTC.

The V gene is TRBV15, the J gene TRBJ2-7; 9 nucleotides line up with TRBD1. Per germline, CDR1 LNHNV and CDR2 YYDKDF (reference sequence). V gave up 3 bases and J gave up 3 bases; unmatched junction bases: 6. This CDR3 comprises 15 residues. The CDR3 loop reads CATSSVTGQGYEQYF. CDR3 nucleotide sequence: TGTGCCACCAGCAGCGTGACGGGACAGGGCTACGAGCAGTACTTC.